The 28 T cell receptor beta chains given below trace back to one sample, sequenced in a study of OX40 agonist ivuxolimab in advanced cancers. The protocol was immunoSEQ multiplex PCR, while the TCRdb copy is restricted to in-frame clones and leaves out a portion. In the table there are approximately 76,000 clones, more than 85% of which are singletons. The source was CD4+ or CD8+ T cells sorted from blood, collected in a trial of the OX40 agonist ivuxolimab. The receptors come from an adult with an advanced solid tumor such as melanoma, head and neck, liver or kidney cancer.

In regard to this clone: Other nucleotide sequences from this sample produce the same CDR3. This chain joins TRBV6-5 and TRBJ2-5; no clear D gene. The V gene lost 2 bases and the J gene lost 5 bases, with 3 bases spanning the gap. Per the germline V gene, CDR1 is MNHEY and CDR2 is SVGAGI. The CDR3 sequence is 11 residues long. CDR3 DNA: TGTGCCAGCAGTTACGGGGAGACCCAGTACTTC. This sequence encodes CASSYGETQYF.

V and J are TRBV19 and TRBJ2-5; weak D call: TRBD2 (5 bases). V was shortened by 7 bases and J by 5 bases, with 14 bases between the two germline ends. The CDR3 is 13 residues long. Germline CDR1 LNHDA, CDR2 SQIVND (reference sequence). The CDR3 DNA is TGTGCCAGTAACGGGGAGAGTCGGGAGACCCAGTACTTC. Translated: CASNGESRETQYF.

The V and J genes are TRBV5-4 and TRBJ2-7, with D perhaps TRBD2 (6 bases). Germline CDR1 and CDR2: SGHNT and YYREEE (reference sequence). The V gene lost 2 bases and the J gene lost 2 bases, with 8 bases spanning the gap. The CDR3 covers 13 residues. CDR3: CASSLRGTYEQYF. For the CDR3, the DNA is TGTGCCAGCAGCTTACGGGGGACCTACGAGCAGTACTTC.

V is TRBV9 and J is TRBJ1-4; 7 nucleotides line up with TRBD1. V shed 3 bases, J shed 4 bases, and the junction held 6 bases outside the gene matches. CDR1 and CDR2 from the germline V gene are SGDLS and YYNGEE. The CDR3 has 15 residues. CDR3 sequence (DNA): TGTGCCAGCAGCGCACAGGGGAGGGGTAATGAAAAACTGTTTTTT. Amino acids: CASSAQGRGNEKLFF. Looking up the rest from reference TRBV9 and TRBJ1-4 gives the full variable domain: DSGVTQTPKHLITATGQRVTLRCSPRSGDLSVYWYQQSLDQGLQFLIQYYNGEERAKGNILERFSAQQFPDLHSELNLSSLELGDSALYFCASSAQGRGNEKLFFGSGTQLSVL.

The chain joins TRBV27 to TRBJ1-1; 10 nucleotides line up with TRBD1. Looked up from germline, CDR1 is MNHEY and CDR2 is SMNVEV (reference sequence). After removal of 8 bases from V and 4 bases from J, the junction contained 1 base not matched to a gene. The CDR3 sequence is 12 residues long. CDR3 loop: CASRTGGTEAFF. The CDR3 DNA reads TGTGCCAGCCGGACAGGGGGCACTGAAGCTTTCTTT.

The J gene is TRBJ2-1, the V gene TRBV27; no definite D call. Germline V gene data show CDR1 as MNHEY and CDR2 as SMNVEV (reference sequence). V was trimmed by 3 bases and J by 0 bases, leaving 9 bases between them. The CDR3 length is 15 residues. Here the CDR3 reads CASSFKQSSYNEQFF. The CDR3 DNA sequence: TGTGCCAGCAGTTTTAAACAAAGCTCCTACAATGAGCAGTTCTTC.

The gene calls are TRBV6-5 and TRBJ2-1; D is ambiguous. This CDR3 spans 11 amino acids. V was shortened by 6 bases and J by 4 bases, with 4 bases between the two germline ends. The germline CDR1 and CDR2 sequences are MNHEY and SVGAGI. CDR3 sequence reads: CASRGYNEQFF. For the CDR3, the DNA is TGTGCCAGCAGAGGGTACAATGAGCAGTTCTTC.

In DNA, the CDR3 is TGCAGCGTTGATACCGGGACAGGAGCCACTGAAGCTTTCTTT. Its protein is CSVDTGTGATEAFF. This chain links TRBV29-1 with TRBJ1-1, with 8 bases aligning to TRBD1. Germline CDR1 SQVTM, CDR2 ANQGSEA. With V trimmed by 3 bases and J by 4 bases, 7 bases remained unmatched. The CDR3 runs 14 residues.

This CDR3 is CSVEESTRGGDTQYF. The CDR3 DNA follows: TGCAGCGTTGAAGAATCGACCAGGGGAGGAGATACGCAGTATTTT. The chain links TRBV29-1 to TRBJ2-3; perhaps D is TRBD1 or TRBD2 (6 bases each). The CDR3 has 15 residues. Germline lookup yields CDR1 SQVTM and CDR2 ANQGSEA. Trimming pared 0 bases from V and 5 bases from J, leaving 15 bases between.

This chain connects TRBV5-1 to TRBJ2-3; D perhaps matches TRBD1 (5 bases). CDR1 SGHRS and CDR2 YFSETQ come from the germline V gene. The CDR3 sequence is 15 residues long. V lost 2 bases and J lost 0, with 10 bases in between. For the CDR3, the DNA is TGCGCCAGCAGCTTAGAGGACATGAGCACAGATACGCAGTATTTT. Translated: CASSLEDMSTDTQYF.

The chain combines TRBV27 with TRBJ2-7; TRBD1 aligns across 9 bases. V shed 5 bases and J 3 bases; nucleotides not matched to a gene: 11. Germline V CDR1 and CDR2: MNHEY, SMNVEV (reference sequence). This CDR3 has 16 residues. In DNA, the CDR3 is TGTGCCAGCAGTACGGACAGGGGAAAGGACTACTACGAGCAGTACTTC. This encodes CASSTDRGKDYYEQYF.

The V gene is TRBV2, the J gene TRBJ2-1; D could derive from TRBD1 or TRBD2 (6 bases each). Trimming stripped 6 bases from V and 7 bases from J, with 13 bases between. The CDR3 is 13 residues long. Germline V gene data show CDR1 as SNHLY and CDR2 as FYNNEI. The CDR3 sequence is CASRRLGGNEQFF. The CDR3 bases are TGTGCCAGCAGAAGACTAGGGGGGAATGAGCAGTTCTTC.

The CDR3 here is CASSLTNSFTYEQYF. The CDR3 DNA reads TGTGCCAGCAGCCTAACCAACAGCTTTACCTACGAGCAGTACTTC. The V gene is TRBV7-2, the J gene TRBJ2-7; D is unclear. Germline V CDR1 and CDR2: SGHTA, FQGNSA. The CDR3 runs 15 residues. V was trimmed by 5 bases and J by 2 bases, leaving 16 bases between them.

The chain is built from TRBV19 and TRBJ2-1; 9 nucleotides agree with TRBD1. CDR1 LNHDA and CDR2 SQIVND come from the germline V gene (reference sequence). CDR3 length: 16 amino acids. Trimming at V came to 1 base and at J to 6 bases, leaving 7 bases not matched to a gene. The DNA of the CDR3 is TGTGCCAGTAGTATAGGGACAGGGGTTCTGACCAATGAGCAGTTCTTC. Translating it yields CASSIGTGVLTNEQFF.

This chain joins TRBV10-3 and TRBJ1-2; 8 bases are a match to TRBD1. CDR1 and CDR2 from the germline V gene are ENHRY and SYGVKD. V lost 3 bases, J lost 7 bases, and 16 bases stayed unmatched. The CDR3 has 17 amino acids. CDR3 residues: CAISDPYSGQGLRGYTF. In nucleotides, the CDR3 is TGTGCCATCAGTGATCCTTATTCAGGACAGGGTTTACGTGGCTACACCTTC.

The chain joins TRBV7-6 to TRBJ2-5; maybe TRBD1 (6 bases). The V gene lost 1 base and the J gene lost 3 bases, with 12 bases spanning the gap. Germline V gene lookup returns CDR1 SGHVS and CDR2 FNYEAQ. CDR3 size: 15 residues. This CDR3 reads CASSLVAGVKETQYF. The CDR3 nucleotides read TGTGCCAGCAGCTTAGTAGCAGGGGTGAAAGAGACCCAGTACTTC.

V gene TRBV14 combines with J gene TRBJ1-2, with 7 nucleotides matching TRBD1. The germline gives CDR1 SGHDN, CDR2 FVKESK. The CDR3 loop spans 15 amino acids. Trimming removed 1 base from V and 5 bases from J; junction bases left unmatched: 7. CDR3 loop: CASSQVGGAHYGYTF. In nucleotides, the CDR3 is TGTGCCAGCAGCCAAGTAGGGGGCGCCCATTATGGCTACACCTTC.

V gene TRBV6-6 combines with J gene TRBJ2-1, with unresolved D. Germline V gene data show CDR1 as MNHNY and CDR2 as SVGAGI (reference sequence). The CDR3 loop spans 12 amino acids. Trimming took off 2 bases at V and 6 bases at J, with 5 bases between the two ends. In DNA form, the CDR3 reads TGTGCCAGCAGTTACGGACCCAATGAGCAGTTCTTC. Translating it yields CASSYGPNEQFF.

Here the CDR3 reads CASRGTGSYEQYF. For the CDR3, the DNA is TGTGCCAGCAGAGGGACAGGGTCCTACGAGCAGTACTTC. The chain joins TRBV6-1 to TRBJ2-7; 9 bases match TRBD1. Germline V lookup: CDR1 MNHNS, CDR2 SASEGT. CDR3 length equals 13 residues. The J segment lost 1 base and the V segment lost 6 bases, leaving 1 base of the junction unmatched.

The chain couples TRBV6-5 to TRBJ1-5; no firm D call. Trimming took off 4 bases at V and 5 bases at J, with 9 bases between the two ends. The germline gives CDR1 MNHEY, CDR2 SVGAGI. The CDR3 contains 13 residues. CDR3 in DNA: TGTGCCAGCAGTTGGAGGTCAGATCAGCCCCAGCATTTT. It yields the protein CASSWRSDQPQHF.

The chain joins TRBV6-5 to TRBJ1-2, with TRBD1 matching over 10 bases. Germline CDR1 MNHEY, CDR2 SVGAGI. The CDR3 has 13 residues. Trimming at V came to 6 bases and at J to 6 bases, leaving 4 bases not matched to a gene. Written as DNA, the CDR3 is TGTGCCAGCAGCTCGACAGGGGGCAATGGCTACACCTTC. Its protein product is CASSSTGGNGYTF.

This rearrangement joins TRBV7-6 to TRBJ2-5, with 8 bases fitting TRBD1. Germline loops: CDR1 SGHVS, CDR2 FNYEAQ. The CDR3 contains 14 residues. Germline trimming cut 5 bases from V and 4 bases from J; bases unmatched to any gene: 6. The DNA of the CDR3 is TGTGCCAGCAGCCAGACAGGGGACGCAGAGACCCAGTACTTC. Translated, it gives CASSQTGDAETQYF.

This clone was observed once. V is TRBV9 and J is TRBJ2-3; TRBD2 aligns across 8 bases. The CDR3 covers 17 residues. In germline, CDR1 is SGDLS, CDR2 YYNGEE. The V segment lost 0 bases and the J segment 0 bases; nucleotides outside the gene matches: 6. CDR3 nucleotides: TGTGCCAGCAGCGTAGCGGGGGGGCCACCAAGCACAGATACGCAGTATTTT. Its protein is CASSVAGGPPSTDTQYF.

V gene TRBV7-2 combines with J gene TRBJ1-2; D is unresolved. The V end was cut by 4 bases, the J end by 2 bases, with 5 bases between. This CDR3 spans 12 amino acids. Germline V CDR1 and CDR2: SGHTA, FQGNSA. The CDR3 DNA sequence: TGTGCCAGCAGCTCGCGCAACTATGGCTACACCTTC. Translated: CASSSRNYGYTF.

The rearrangement joins TRBV6-5 to TRBJ1-6; the match to TRBD1 covers 7 bases. The CDR3 length is 15 residues. Per germline, CDR1 MNHEY and CDR2 SVGAGI. V trimming: 4 bases; J trimming: 7 bases; junction bases outside the gene matches: 7. The CDR3 bases are TGTGCCAGCAGTTCTTGGACAGGATCAAATTCACCCCTCCACTTT. This translates into CASSSWTGSNSPLHF.

CDR3 nucleotide sequence: TGTGCCTGGCGACAGGGGAACACTGAAGCTTTCTTT. Translation gives CAWRQGNTEAFF. This rearrangement joins TRBV30 to TRBJ1-1, with 7 nucleotides matching TRBD1. This CDR3 has 12 amino acids. Trimming cost V 5 bases and J 1 base; bases outside gene matches: 1. Per germline, CDR1 GTSNPN and CDR2 SVGIG (reference sequence).

V and J are TRBV7-8 and TRBJ1-2; 8 nucleotides line up with TRBD1. The V and J ends lost 5 bases and 7 bases, in that order; junction bases with no gene match: 12. CDR1 and CDR2 from the germline V gene are SGHVS and FQNEAQ. This CDR3 is 15 amino acids long. In nucleotides, the CDR3 is TGTGCCAGCAGCGCGCGTGGACAGGGAAAGGCTGGCTACACCTTC. The encoded protein is CASSARGQGKAGYTF.

V usage is TRBV9 and J usage is TRBJ1-1; tentative D call: TRBD1 (5 bases). Germline V gene sequence: CDR1 SGDLS, CDR2 YYNGEE. The CDR3 covers 13 residues. V lost 7 bases and J lost 5, with 15 bases in between. In DNA, the CDR3 is TGTGCCAGCGAGGGGCGGGGAGGAACTGAAGCTTTCTTT. Amino acid sequence: CASEGRGGTEAFF.